The present T cell receptor (beta chain) was sequenced within a study of PD-1 blockade in mismatch repair-deficient tumors. Background on the study: Patients had approximately 11 mismatch repair-deficient cancer types and were previously treated and progressing.

All patients were mismatch repair deficient, assessed by either PCR or immunohistochemistry. TCRs were sequenced from a few patients responding to pembrolizumab. General study results and limits: Tumor-resident clones, often absent from pretreatment blood, expanded after pembrolizumab and then contracted.

The method was immunoSEQ multiplex PCR; TCRdb's version includes in-frame clones alone and lacks a portion of them. The top ten hold roughly 14% of the sample, which has tens of thousands of clones, about 91% seen once. This CDR3 spans 16 amino acids. Germline CDR1 is MNHEY and CDR2 is SVGAGI. V gave up 4 bases and J gave up 2 bases; unmatched junction bases: 7. Comment on this clone: No antigen is known for it.

Sequencing used peripheral blood, obtained 52 weeks after starting pembrolizumab. This rearrangement joins TRBV6-5 to TRBJ2-1, with 8 nucleotides matching TRBD1. The receptor's source is an adult with mismatch repair-deficient cancer. CDR3 nucleotides: TGTGCCAGCAGTTTTCGGGGACAGGAAACCTACAATGAGCAGTTCTTC. Translation: CASSFRGQETYNEQFF.